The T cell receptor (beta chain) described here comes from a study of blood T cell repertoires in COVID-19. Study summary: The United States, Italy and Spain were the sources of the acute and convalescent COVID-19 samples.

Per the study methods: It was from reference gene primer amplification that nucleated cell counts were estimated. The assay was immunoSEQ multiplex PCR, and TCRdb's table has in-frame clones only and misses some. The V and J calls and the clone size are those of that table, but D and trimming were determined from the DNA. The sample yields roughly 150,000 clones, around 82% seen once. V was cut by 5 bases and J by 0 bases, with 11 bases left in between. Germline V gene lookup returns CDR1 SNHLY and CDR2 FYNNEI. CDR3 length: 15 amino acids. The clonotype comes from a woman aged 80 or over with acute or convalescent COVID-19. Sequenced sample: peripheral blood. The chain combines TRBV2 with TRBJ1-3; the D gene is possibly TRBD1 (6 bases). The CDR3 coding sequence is TGTGCCAGCAGTCGACAGGTTCGCTCTGGAAACACCATATATTTT. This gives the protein CASSRQVRSGNTIYF.